This TCR beta chain is from a study of blood T cell repertoires in COVID-19. Study-wide context: PBMCs, B-cell-depleted T cells, or T cells provided the cDNA or gDNA that made up the material.

Trimming removed 4 bases at V and 3 bases at J, with 18 bases between. This CDR3 contains 16 residues. Germline CDR1 SEHNR, CDR2 FQNEAQ (reference sequence). Methods used by the authors: By means of reference gene primer amplification, nucleated cell counts were estimated. Profiled with immunoSEQ multiplex PCR; TCRdb holds only in-frame clones, not every one. V and J calls and clone size come straight from that table; D and trimming were deduced from the DNA. The sample contains around 250,000 clones, more than 80% of which appear only once. The chain carries TRBV7-9 and TRBJ2-5; a possible D gene is TRBD2 (5 bases). The sequencing sample was made of peripheral blood. The TCR sequence derives from a young man who had recovered from COVID-19. The DNA of the CDR3 is TGTGCCAGCAGCTATGGTGTTCGGCTGGAGGAAGAGACCCAGTACTTC. Residues: CASSYGVRLEEETQYF.